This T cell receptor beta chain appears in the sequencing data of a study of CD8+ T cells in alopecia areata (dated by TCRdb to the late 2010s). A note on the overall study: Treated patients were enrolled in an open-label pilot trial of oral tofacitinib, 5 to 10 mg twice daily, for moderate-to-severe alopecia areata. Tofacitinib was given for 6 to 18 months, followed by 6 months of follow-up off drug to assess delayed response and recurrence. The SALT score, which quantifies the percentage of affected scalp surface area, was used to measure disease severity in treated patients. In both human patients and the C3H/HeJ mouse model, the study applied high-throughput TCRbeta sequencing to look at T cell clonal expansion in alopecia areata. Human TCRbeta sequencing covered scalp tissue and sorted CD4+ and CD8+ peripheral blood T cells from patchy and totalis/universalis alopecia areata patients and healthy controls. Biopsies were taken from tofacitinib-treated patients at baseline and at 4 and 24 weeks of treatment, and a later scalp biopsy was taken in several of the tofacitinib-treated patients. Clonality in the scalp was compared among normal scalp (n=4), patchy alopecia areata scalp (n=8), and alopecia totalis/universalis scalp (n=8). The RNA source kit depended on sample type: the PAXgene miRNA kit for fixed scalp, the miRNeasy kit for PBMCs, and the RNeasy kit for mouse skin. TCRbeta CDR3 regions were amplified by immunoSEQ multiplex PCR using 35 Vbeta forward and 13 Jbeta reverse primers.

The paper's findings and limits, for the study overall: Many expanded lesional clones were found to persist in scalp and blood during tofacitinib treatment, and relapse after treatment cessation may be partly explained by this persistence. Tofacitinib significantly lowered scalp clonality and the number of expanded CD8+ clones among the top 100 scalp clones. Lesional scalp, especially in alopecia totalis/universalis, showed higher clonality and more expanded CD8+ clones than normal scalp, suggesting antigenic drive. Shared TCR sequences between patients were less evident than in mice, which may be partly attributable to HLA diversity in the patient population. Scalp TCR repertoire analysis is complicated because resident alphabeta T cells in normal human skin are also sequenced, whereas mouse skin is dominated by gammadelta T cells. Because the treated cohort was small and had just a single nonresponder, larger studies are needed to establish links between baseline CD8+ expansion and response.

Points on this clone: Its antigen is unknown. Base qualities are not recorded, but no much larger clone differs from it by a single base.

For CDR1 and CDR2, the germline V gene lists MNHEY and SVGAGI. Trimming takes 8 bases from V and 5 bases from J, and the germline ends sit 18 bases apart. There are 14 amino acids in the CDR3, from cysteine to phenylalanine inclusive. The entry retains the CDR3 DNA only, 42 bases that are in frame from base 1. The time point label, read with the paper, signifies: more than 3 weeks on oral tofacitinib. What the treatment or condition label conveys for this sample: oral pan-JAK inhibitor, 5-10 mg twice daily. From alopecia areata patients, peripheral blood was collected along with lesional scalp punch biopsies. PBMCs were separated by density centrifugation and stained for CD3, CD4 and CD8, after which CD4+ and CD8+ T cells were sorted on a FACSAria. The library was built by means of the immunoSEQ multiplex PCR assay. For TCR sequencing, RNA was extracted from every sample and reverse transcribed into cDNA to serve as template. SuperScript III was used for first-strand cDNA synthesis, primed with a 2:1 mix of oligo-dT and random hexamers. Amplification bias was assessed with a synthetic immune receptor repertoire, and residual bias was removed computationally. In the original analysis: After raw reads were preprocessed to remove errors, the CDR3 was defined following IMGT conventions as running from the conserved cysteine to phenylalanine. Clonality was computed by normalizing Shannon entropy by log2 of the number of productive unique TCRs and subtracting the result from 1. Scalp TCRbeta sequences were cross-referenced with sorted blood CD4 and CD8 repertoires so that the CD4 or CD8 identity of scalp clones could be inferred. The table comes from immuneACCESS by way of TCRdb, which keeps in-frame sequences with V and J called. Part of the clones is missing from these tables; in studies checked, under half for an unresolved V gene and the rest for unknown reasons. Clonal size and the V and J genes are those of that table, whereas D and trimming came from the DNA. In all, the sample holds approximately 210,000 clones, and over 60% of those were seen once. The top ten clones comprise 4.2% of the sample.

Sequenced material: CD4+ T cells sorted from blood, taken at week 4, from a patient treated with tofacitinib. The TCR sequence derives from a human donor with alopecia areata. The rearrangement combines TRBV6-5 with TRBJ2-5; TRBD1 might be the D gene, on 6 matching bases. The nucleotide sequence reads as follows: TGTGCCAGCGGCCGGCTGAGGGGGAAGGAGACCCAGTACTTC. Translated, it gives CASGRLRGKETQYF.